This TCR beta chain was captured in a study of cytomegalovirus exposure and HLA in healthy donors. Whole-study findings and limits: Listed as cytomegalovirus-associated were over 150 TCR beta chains. In vitro testing confirmed a few CMV-associated chains as specific for CMV antigens.

Use of 60 Vbeta and 13 Jbeta primers characterized the PCR. As originally analysed: Later work found tens of millions of unique TCR beta chains, with roughly 11 million shared. TCRdb's table, derived via immunoSEQ multiplex PCR, lists solely in-frame clones and lacks some. From that table come the V and J calls and clone size; the DNA was used to work out D and trimming. This sample carries 170,000 or so clones, almost 85% of them seen once, and the ten largest clones take around 0.37%. Germline CDR1 GTSNPN, CDR2 SVGIG (reference sequence). Deletions cut 5 bases from V and 3 bases from J, with 13 bases between. The CDR3 runs 13 residues. A note on this clone: Its antigen is as yet unknown.

Material for sequencing was PBMCs. This sequence originates from a boy between 2 and 15 years old in good health and CMV-seronegative. The chain couples TRBV30 to TRBJ1-2; D possibly corresponds to TRBD1 (6 bases). For the CDR3, the DNA is TGTGCCTGGTCGGGGGGGGCAGACTATGGCTACACCTTC. It specifies CAWSGGADYGYTF. Together with reference TRBV30 and TRBJ1-2, the CDR3 gives the full variable domain: SQTIHQWPATLVQPVGSPLSLECTVEGTSNPNLYWYRQAAGRGLQLLFYSVGIGQISSEVPQNLSASRPQDRQFILSSKKLLLSDSGFYLCAWSGGADYGYTFGSGTRLTVV.